The 20 T cell receptor beta chains reported below all come from one sample, sequenced in a study of cytomegalovirus exposure and HLA in healthy donors. The protocol was immunoSEQ multiplex PCR, while the TCRdb copy is restricted to in-frame clones and leaves out a portion. The sample holds under 250,000 clones; about 81% are singletons and the top ten take over 0.95%. Material for sequencing was PBMCs. The source of these receptors is a woman between 25 and 40 years old in good health and CMV-seronegative.

The V and J genes are TRBV25-1 and TRBJ2-2; 8 bases are shared with TRBD1. There are 15 residues in the CDR3. CDR1 is MGHDK, CDR2 SYGVNS, per germline. After removal of 3 bases from V and 6 bases from J, the junction contained 6 bases not matched to a gene. The CDR3 is CASSDRQGASGELFF. The CDR3 nucleotides read TGTGCCAGCAGTGATCGCCAGGGGGCTTCCGGGGAGCTGTTTTTT.

This clone has only a few counts. As DNA, the CDR3 is TGTGCCAGCAGTGATTCGACAGGGGGTTCCTACGAGCAGTACTTC. It codes for CASSDSTGGSYEQYF. This sequence joins TRBV6-1 and TRBJ2-7, with 9 bases aligning to TRBD1. The CDR3 has 15 amino acids. Germline V gene lookup returns CDR1 MNHNS and CDR2 SASEGT. V gave up 3 bases and J gave up 1 base; unmatched junction bases: 4.

This chain connects TRBV5-6 to TRBJ1-4; the D gene is possibly TRBD1 (6 bases). V was clipped by 1 base and J by 6 bases, with 10 bases between them. This CDR3 has 14 residues. In germline, CDR1 is SGHDT, CDR2 YYEEEE. The CDR3 DNA reads as TGTGCCAGCAGCTTGACCAGGGGTGATGAAAAACTGTTTTTT. Residues: CASSLTRGDEKLFF.

The sample holds many counts of this clone. The chain uses TRBV9 and TRBJ1-5, with D perhaps matching TRBD1 (6 bases). Trimming pared 0 bases from V and 0 bases from J, leaving 13 bases between. The germline CDR1 and CDR2 sequences are SGDLS and YYNGEE. The CDR3 has 17 amino acids. CDR3 amino acids: CASSVGQDPNSNQPQHF. CDR3 sequence (DNA): TGTGCCAGCAGCGTAGGACAGGACCCCAATAGCAATCAGCCCCAGCATTTT. The whole variable domain, filled in from reference TRBV9 and TRBJ1-5, reads DSGVTQTPKHLITATGQRVTLRCSPRSGDLSVYWYQQSLDQGLQFLIQYYNGEERAKGNILERFSAQQFPDLHSELNLSSLELGDSALYFCASSVGQDPNSNQPQHFGDGTRLSIL.

The rearrangement uses TRBV27 and TRBJ1-3, with 7 positions matching TRBD1. J was trimmed by 4 bases and V by 5 bases; bases with no gene match: 5. The CDR3 totals 14 residues. Germline V gene sequence: CDR1 MNHEY, CDR2 SMNVEV (reference sequence). CDR3 sequence reads: CASSRQGSGNTIYF. CDR3 in DNA: TGTGCCAGCAGTCGACAGGGTAGCGGAAACACCATATATTTT.

This clone has just a few counts. V is TRBV19 and J is TRBJ1-4; the D gene is possibly TRBD1 (5 bases). Germline V gives CDR1 LNHDA, CDR2 SQIVND (reference sequence). The CDR3 is 13 residues long. V was trimmed by 0 bases and J by 10 bases, leaving 9 bases between them. The CDR3 DNA sequence: TGTGCCAGTAGTATAGAGACGGGGGGAAAACTGTTTTTT. Amino acids: CASSIETGGKLFF.

The J gene is TRBJ2-7, the V gene TRBV6-5; 10 bases match TRBD1. CDR1 is MNHEY, CDR2 SVGAGI, per germline. Losses at the gene ends were 6 bases for V and 5 bases for J; bases not matched to a gene: 7. This CDR3 contains 14 residues. CDR3 amino acids: CASRVTGTGDEQYF. The CDR3 bases are TGTGCCAGCAGAGTAACCGGGACAGGGGACGAGCAGTACTTC.

This clone was detected once. The chain uses TRBV27 and TRBJ2-6, with D possibly TRBD1 on 5 matching bases. CDR1 is MNHEY and CDR2 is SMNVEV in the germline V gene (reference sequence). The CDR3 is made up of 16 amino acids. V was shortened by 8 bases and J by 0 bases, with 14 bases between the two germline ends. In nucleotides, the CDR3 is TGTGCCAGCGGTCACAGGTTCAACTCTGGGGCCAACGTCCTGACTTTC. Translation gives CASGHRFNSGANVLTF.

Of note for this clone: The sample contains more than one DNA sequence encoding this CDR3. The chain couples TRBV5-1 to TRBJ1-2; 7 nucleotides align to TRBD1. The CDR3 is 14 residues long. Germline-derived CDR1 and CDR2 are SGHRS and YFSETQ. V gave up 0 bases and J gave up 4 bases; unmatched junction bases: 3. The CDR3: CASSLGGDSYGYTF. The CDR3 nucleotides are TGCGCCAGCAGCTTGGGAGGGGACAGCTATGGCTACACCTTC. Together with reference TRBV5-1 and TRBJ1-2, the CDR3 gives the full variable domain: KAGVTQTPRYLIKTRGQQVTLSCSPISGHRSVSWYQQTPGQGLQFLFEYFSETQRNKGNFPGRFSGRQFSNSRSEMNVSTLELGDSALYLCASSLGGDSYGYTFGSGTRLTVV.

The V gene is TRBV4-1, the J gene TRBJ2-1; 10 nucleotides line up with TRBD2. Per the germline V gene, CDR1 is MGHRA and CDR2 is YSYEKL. CDR3 size: 15 residues. With V trimmed by 1 base and J by 9 bases, 6 bases remained unmatched. In nucleotides, the CDR3 is TGCGCCAGCAGCCAAGTTACTAGCGGGATAGGTGAGCAGTTCTTC. It yields the protein CASSQVTSGIGEQFF.

The chain is built from TRBV6-5 and TRBJ1-5; unclear D gene. CDR1 is MNHEY and CDR2 is SVGAGI in the germline V gene. Trimming left V 2 bases short and J 4 bases short, with 6 bases between. The CDR3 covers 13 residues. This chain's CDR3 is CASSYEKNQPQHF. CDR3 coding DNA: TGTGCCAGCAGTTACGAGAAAAATCAGCCCCAGCATTTT.

This clone was counted a single time. V usage is TRBV5-1 and J usage is TRBJ2-1; 8 nucleotides line up with TRBD2. The V gene end was trimmed by 3 bases and the J gene end by 1 base; junction bases not matched to a gene: 12. This CDR3 region has 18 residues. Germline-derived CDR1 and CDR2 are SGHRS and YFSETQ. As DNA, the CDR3 is TGCGCCAGCAGCTCCCTAGATATAGCGGGACCATCCTACAATGAGCAGTTCTTC. Protein: CASSSLDIAGPSYNEQFF.

This sequence joins TRBV7-9 and TRBJ2-7, with a tentative D call TRBD2 (5 bases). CDR1 is SEHNR, CDR2 FQNEAQ, per germline (reference sequence). The CDR3 covers 13 residues. Trimming stripped 2 bases from V and 6 bases from J, with 11 bases between. The CDR3 reads CASSLKSGSEQYF. In DNA, the CDR3 is TGTGCCAGCAGCTTAAAGTCGGGGAGCGAGCAGTACTTC.

This clone was detected once. The gene calls are TRBV6-5 and TRBJ2-7; 7 bases match TRBD1. Looked up from germline, CDR1 is MNHEY and CDR2 is SVGAGI. The CDR3 is 14 residues long. J was trimmed by 0 bases and V by 7 bases; bases with no gene match: 6. The CDR3 DNA follows: TGTGCCAGCAAGACAGGGACCGACTCCTACGAGCAGTACTTC. Its translation is CASKTGTDSYEQYF.

The chain joins TRBV6-1 to TRBJ1-1, with 7 bases lining up with TRBD1. The CDR3 runs to 14 residues. Germline trimming cut 1 base from V and 4 bases from J; bases unmatched to any gene: 3. The germline V gene has CDR1 MNHNS and CDR2 SASEGT. CDR3 sequence: CASSEVAGGTEAFF. In nucleotides, the CDR3 is TGTGCCAGCAGTGAAGTAGCAGGGGGCACTGAAGCTTTCTTT.

The chain joins TRBV18 to TRBJ1-1; 12 bases line up with TRBD1. This CDR3 has 16 residues. The trim removed 3 bases at V and 1 base at J, leaving 3 bases unmatched. Germline lookup yields CDR1 KGHSH and CDR2 LQKENI. The CDR3 spells CASSPRGQGANTEAFF. CDR3 DNA sequence: TGTGCCAGCTCACCGCGGGGACAGGGGGCGAACACTGAAGCTTTCTTT.

The chain is built from TRBV18 and TRBJ1-2; 8 bases align to TRBD1. Germline CDR1 is KGHSH and CDR2 is LQKENI. This CDR3 has 15 amino acids. The V gene end was trimmed by 2 bases and the J gene end by 8 bases; junction bases not matched to a gene: 10. As DNA, the CDR3 is TGTGCCAGCTCACCAGAATGGAACAGGGGGGGCGGCTACACCTTC. As protein: CASSPEWNRGGGYTF.

This clone was seen once. The chain uses TRBV18 and TRBJ2-7, with 8 bases lining up with TRBD2. The CDR3 loop spans 16 amino acids. J lost 2 bases, V lost 0 bases, and 6 bases had no gene match. From germline, CDR1 is KGHSH and CDR2 LQKENI. The chain's CDR3 is CASSPPTSGTTYEQYF. In DNA, the CDR3 is TGTGCCAGCTCACCACCAACTAGCGGCACGACCTACGAGCAGTACTTC.

The chain carries TRBV19 and TRBJ2-7; a weak D match, TRBD1 (6 bases). The CDR3 has 14 amino acids. From germline, CDR1 is LNHDA and CDR2 SQIVND (reference sequence). V was cut by 8 bases and J by 1 base, with 15 bases left in between. The CDR3 region has the DNA TGTGCCAGTGGCACCGGGACATCATCCTACGAGCAGTACTTC. It specifies CASGTGTSSYEQYF.

This chain links TRBV7-6 with TRBJ2-5, with TRBD2 identical over 7 bases. CDR3 length: 16 residues. The V gene end was trimmed by 3 bases and the J gene end by 4 bases; junction bases not matched to a gene: 11. Germline V gene sequence: CDR1 SGHVS, CDR2 FNYEAQ. The CDR3 sequence: CASSFTPGRGGETQYF. For the CDR3, the DNA is TGTGCCAGCAGCTTCACTCCGGGCCGCGGGGGAGAGACCCAGTACTTC.